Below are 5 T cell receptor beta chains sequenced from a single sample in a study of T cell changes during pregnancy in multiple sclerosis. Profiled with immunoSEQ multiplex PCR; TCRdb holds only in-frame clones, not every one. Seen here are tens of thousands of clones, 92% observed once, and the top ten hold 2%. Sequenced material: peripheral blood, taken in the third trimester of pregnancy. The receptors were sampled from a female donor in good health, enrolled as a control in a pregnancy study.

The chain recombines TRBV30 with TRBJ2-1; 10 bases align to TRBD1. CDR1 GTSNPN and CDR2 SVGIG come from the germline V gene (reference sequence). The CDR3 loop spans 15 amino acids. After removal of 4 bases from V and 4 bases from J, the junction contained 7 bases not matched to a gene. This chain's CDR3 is CAWKPWTGGYNEQFF. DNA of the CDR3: TGTGCCTGGAAACCGTGGACAGGGGGATACAATGAGCAGTTCTTC.

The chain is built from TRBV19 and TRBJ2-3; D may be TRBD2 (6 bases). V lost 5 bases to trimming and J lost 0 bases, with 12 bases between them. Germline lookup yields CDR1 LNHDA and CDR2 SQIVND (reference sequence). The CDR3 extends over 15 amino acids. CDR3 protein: CASSAGTPSTDTQYF. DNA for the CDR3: TGTGCCAGTAGTGCTGGGACTCCTAGCACAGATACGCAGTATTTT.

This chain's CDR3 is CASSLAADTQYF. DNA of the CDR3: TGTGCCAGCAGCTTAGCGGCAGATACGCAGTATTTT. The V call is TRBV9, the J call TRBJ2-3, with a tentative D call TRBD2 (6 bases). The germline V and J ends were trimmed by 4 bases and 4 bases, with 7 bases remaining between them. The CDR3 consists of 12 residues. Germline V gene sequence: CDR1 SGDLS, CDR2 YYNGEE.

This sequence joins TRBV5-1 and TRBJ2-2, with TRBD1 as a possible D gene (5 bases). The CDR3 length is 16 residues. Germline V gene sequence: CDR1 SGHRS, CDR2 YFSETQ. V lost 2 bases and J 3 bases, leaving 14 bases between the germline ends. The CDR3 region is CASSLLRQGDTGELFF. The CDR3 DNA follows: TGCGCCAGCAGCTTATTACGTCAGGGTGACACCGGGGAGCTGTTTTTT.

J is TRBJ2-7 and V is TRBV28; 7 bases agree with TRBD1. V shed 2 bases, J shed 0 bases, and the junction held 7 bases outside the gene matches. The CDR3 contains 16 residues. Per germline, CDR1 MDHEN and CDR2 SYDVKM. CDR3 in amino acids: CASSLNPGGASYEQYF. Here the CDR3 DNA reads TGTGCCAGCAGTTTAAATCCAGGGGGAGCCTCCTACGAGCAGTACTTC.